What follows describes a single T cell receptor beta chain. As for time point: peripheral blood 6 weeks after treatment start. This sample is part of a study of PD-L1 blockade in urothelial cancer. The repertoire was sequenced with immunoSEQ multiplex PCR; TCRdb's copy has only in-frame clones and lacks some. The table records under 50,000 clones, approximately 86% of them present only once. Trimming cost V 0 bases and J 6 bases; bases outside gene matches: 8. The CDR3 is 17 amino acids. Germline CDR1 is ENHRY and CDR2 is SYGVKD. The source of this sequence is a man aged 55 to 69 with urothelial cancer. The rearrangement links TRBV10-3 to TRBJ1-2; 12 bases map to TRBD1. Material: PBMCs, obtained around atezolizumab (anti-PD-L1) treatment. DNA of the CDR3: TGTGCCATCAGTGAGTCAGGGACAGGGGGCGACAAAAATGGCTACACCTTC. This sequence encodes CAISESGTGGDKNGYTF.